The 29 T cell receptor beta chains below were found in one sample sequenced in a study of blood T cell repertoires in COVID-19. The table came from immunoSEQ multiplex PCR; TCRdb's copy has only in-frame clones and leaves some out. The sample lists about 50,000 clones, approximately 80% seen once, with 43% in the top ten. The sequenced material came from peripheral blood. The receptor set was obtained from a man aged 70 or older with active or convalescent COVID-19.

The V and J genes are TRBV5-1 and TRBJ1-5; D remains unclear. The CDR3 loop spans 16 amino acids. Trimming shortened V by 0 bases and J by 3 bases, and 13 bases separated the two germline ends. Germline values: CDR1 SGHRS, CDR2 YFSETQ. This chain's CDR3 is CASSLGTDRINQPQHF. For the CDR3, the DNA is TGCGCCAGCAGCTTGGGAACAGACCGTATCAATCAGCCCCAGCATTTT.

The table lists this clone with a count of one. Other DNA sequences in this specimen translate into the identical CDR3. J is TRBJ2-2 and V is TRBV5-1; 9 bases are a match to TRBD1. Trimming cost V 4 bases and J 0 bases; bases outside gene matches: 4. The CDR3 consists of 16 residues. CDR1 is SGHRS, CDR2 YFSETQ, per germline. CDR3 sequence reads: CASSPRQGANTGELFF. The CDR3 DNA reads TGCGCCAGCAGCCCGAGACAGGGGGCGAACACCGGGGAGCTGTTTTTT.

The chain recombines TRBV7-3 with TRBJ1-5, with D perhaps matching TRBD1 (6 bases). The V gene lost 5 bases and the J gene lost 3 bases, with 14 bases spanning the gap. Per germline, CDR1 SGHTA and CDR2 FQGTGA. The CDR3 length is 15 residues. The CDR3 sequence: CASSLLDSFNQPQHF. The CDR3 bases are TGTGCCAGCAGCCTTCTGGACAGCTTCAATCAGCCCCAGCATTTT.

Here the CDR3 DNA reads TGTGCCAGCAGCTTAGCGGGAACCTACGAGCAGTACTTC. Its translation is CASSLAGTYEQYF. The chain joins TRBV3-1 (or the pseudogene TRBV3-2) to TRBJ2-7; 8 bases are shared with TRBD2. The CDR3 consists of 13 residues. V shed 5 bases and J 2 bases; nucleotides not matched to a gene: 2. The germline CDR1 and CDR2 sequences are LGHDT and YNNKEL (reference sequence).

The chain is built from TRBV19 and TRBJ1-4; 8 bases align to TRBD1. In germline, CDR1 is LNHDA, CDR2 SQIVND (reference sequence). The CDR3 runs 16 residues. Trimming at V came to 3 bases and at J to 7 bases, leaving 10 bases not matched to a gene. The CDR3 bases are TGTGCCAGTAGTATGGGGGGGACAGGCGGCGGTGAAAAACTGTTTTTT. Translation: CASSMGGTGGGEKLFF.

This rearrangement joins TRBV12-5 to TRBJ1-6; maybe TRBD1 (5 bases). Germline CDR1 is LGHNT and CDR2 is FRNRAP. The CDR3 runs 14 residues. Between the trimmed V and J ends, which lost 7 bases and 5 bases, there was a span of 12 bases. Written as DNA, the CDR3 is TGTGCTAGTGCGCGGGGGGGAGATAATTCACCCCTCCACTTT. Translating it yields CASARGGDNSPLHF.

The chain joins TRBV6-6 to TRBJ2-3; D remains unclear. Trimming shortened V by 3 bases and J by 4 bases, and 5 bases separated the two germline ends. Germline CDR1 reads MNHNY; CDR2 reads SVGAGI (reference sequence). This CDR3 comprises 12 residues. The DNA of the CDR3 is TGTGCCAGCAGTTATGGCCCAGATACGCAGTATTTT. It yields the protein CASSYGPDTQYF.

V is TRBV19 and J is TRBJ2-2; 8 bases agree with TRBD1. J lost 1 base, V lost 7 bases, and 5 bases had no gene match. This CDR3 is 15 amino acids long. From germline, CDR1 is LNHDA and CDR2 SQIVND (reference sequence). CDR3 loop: CASKSRGLNTGELFF. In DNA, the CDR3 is TGTGCCAGTAAGTCCAGGGGGCTGAACACCGGGGAGCTGTTTTTT.

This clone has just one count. CDR3 loop: CAISEGQTNEKLFF. The CDR3 coding sequence is TGTGCCATCAGTGAGGGACAGACTAATGAAAAACTGTTTTTT. The rearrangement uses TRBV10-3 and TRBJ1-4, with a weak D call TRBD1 (6 bases). The length of the CDR3 is 14 residues. The germline CDR1 and CDR2 sequences are ENHRY and SYGVKD. The V end lost 2 bases, the J end lost 2 bases, and 6 bases lay between the germline ends.

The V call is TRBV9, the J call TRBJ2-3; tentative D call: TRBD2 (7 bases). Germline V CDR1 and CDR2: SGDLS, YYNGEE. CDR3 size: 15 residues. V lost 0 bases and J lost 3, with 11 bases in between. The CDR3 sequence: CASSVVGGLTDTQYF. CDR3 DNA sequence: TGTGCCAGCAGCGTAGTCGGGGGGCTTACAGATACGCAGTATTTT.

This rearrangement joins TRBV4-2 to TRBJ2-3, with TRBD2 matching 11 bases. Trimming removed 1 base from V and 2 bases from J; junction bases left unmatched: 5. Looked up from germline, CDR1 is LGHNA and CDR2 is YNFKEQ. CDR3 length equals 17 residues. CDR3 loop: CASSQGGTSGLTDTQYF. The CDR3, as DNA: TGTGCCAGCAGCCAAGGTGGGACTAGCGGCCTCACAGATACGCAGTATTTT.

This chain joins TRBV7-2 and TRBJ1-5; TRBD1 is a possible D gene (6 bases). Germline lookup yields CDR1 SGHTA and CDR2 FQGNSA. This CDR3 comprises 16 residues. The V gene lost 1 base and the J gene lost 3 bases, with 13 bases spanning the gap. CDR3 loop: CASSLVGGGINQPQHF. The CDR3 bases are TGTGCCAGCAGCTTAGTGGGAGGGGGGATCAATCAGCCCCAGCATTTT.

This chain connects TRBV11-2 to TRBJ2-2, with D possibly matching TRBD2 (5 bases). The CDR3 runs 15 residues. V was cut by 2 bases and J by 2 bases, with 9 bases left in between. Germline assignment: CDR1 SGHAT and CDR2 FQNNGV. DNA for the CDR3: TGTGCCAGCAGCTTAATGAGCGGAAACACCGGGGAGCTGTTTTTT. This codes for CASSLMSGNTGELFF.

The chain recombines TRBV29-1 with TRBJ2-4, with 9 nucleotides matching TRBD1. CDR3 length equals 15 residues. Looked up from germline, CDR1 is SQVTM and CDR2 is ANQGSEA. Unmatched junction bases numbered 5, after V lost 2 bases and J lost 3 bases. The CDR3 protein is CSVEPGQGFKNIQYF. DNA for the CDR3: TGCAGCGTTGAACCGGGACAGGGCTTCAAAAACATTCAGTACTTC.

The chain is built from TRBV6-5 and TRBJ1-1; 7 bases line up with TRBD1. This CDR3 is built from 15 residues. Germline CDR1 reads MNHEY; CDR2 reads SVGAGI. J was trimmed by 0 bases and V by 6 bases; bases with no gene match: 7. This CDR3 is CASRLQGPLNTEAFF. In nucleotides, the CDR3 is TGTGCCAGCAGGTTACAGGGGCCTTTGAACACTGAAGCTTTCTTT.

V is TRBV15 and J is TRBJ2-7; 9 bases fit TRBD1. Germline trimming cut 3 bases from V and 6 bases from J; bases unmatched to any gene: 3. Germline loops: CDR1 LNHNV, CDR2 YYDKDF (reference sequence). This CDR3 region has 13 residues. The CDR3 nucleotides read TGTGCCACCAGCAGGACAGGGGGTAGCGAGCAGTACTTC. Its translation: CATSRTGGSEQYF.

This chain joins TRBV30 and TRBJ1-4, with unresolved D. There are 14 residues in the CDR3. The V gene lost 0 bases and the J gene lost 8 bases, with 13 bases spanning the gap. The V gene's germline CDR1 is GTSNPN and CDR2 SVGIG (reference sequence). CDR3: CAWSVQSGVEKLFF. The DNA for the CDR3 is TGTGCCTGGAGTGTACAATCGGGAGTGGAAAAACTGTTTTTT.

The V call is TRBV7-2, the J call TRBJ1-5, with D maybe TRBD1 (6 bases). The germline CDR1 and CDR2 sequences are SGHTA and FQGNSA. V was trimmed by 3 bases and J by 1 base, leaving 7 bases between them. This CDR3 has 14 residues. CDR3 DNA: TGTGCCAGCAGCTTCGACAGGAGCAATCAGCCCCAGCATTTT. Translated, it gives CASSFDRSNQPQHF.

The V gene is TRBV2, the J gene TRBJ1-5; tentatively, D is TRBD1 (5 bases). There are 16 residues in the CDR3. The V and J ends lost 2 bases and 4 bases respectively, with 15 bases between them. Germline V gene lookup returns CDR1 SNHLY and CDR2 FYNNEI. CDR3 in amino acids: CASSERPGRLNQPQHF. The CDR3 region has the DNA TGTGCCAGCAGTGAAAGACCAGGGAGGCTTAATCAGCCCCAGCATTTT.

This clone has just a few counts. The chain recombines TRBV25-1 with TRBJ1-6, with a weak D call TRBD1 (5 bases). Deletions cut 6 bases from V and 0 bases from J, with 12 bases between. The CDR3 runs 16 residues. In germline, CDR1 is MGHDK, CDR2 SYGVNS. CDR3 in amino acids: CASSGGGGSYNSPLHF. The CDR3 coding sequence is TGTGCCAGCAGCGGGGGGGGAGGCTCCTATAATTCACCCCTCCACTTT.

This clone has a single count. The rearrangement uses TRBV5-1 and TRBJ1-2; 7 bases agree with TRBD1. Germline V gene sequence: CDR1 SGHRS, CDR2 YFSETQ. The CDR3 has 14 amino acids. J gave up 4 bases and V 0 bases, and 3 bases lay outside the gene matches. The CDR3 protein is CASSLEGTAYGYTF. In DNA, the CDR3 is TGCGCCAGCAGCTTGGAAGGGACAGCCTATGGCTACACCTTC.

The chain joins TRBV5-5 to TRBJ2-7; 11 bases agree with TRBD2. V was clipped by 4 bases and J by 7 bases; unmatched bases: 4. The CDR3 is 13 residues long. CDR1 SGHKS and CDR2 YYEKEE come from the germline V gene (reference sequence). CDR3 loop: CASSLGTSGEQYF. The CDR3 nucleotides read TGTGCCAGCAGCCTCGGGACTAGCGGAGAGCAGTACTTC.

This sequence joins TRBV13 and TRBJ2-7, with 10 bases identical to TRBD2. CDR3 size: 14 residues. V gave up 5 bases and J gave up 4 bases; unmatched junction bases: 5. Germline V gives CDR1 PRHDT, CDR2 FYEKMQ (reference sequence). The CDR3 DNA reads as TGTGCCAGCAGCCAAGCGGGGGGGTCGTACGAGCAGTACTTC. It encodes CASSQAGGSYEQYF.

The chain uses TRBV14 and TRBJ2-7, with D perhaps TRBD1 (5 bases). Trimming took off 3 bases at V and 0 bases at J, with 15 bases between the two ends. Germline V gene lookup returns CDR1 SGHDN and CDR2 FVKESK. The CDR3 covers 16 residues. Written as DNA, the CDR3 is TGTGCCAGCAGCCAGGGCTACTGGACAAGCTCCTACGAGCAGTACTTC. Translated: CASSQGYWTSSYEQYF. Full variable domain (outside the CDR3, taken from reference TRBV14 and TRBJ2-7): EAGVTQFPSHSVIEKGQTVTLRCDPISGHDNLYWYRRVMGKEIKFLLHFVKESKQDESGMPNNRFLAERTGGTYSTLKVQPAELEDSGVYFCASSQGYWTSSYEQYFGPGTRLTVT.

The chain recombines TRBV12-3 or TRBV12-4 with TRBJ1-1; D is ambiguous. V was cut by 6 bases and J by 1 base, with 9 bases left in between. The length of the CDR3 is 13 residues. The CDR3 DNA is TGTGCCAGCAGACTGGTAACGAACACTGAAGCTTTCTTT. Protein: CASRLVTNTEAFF.

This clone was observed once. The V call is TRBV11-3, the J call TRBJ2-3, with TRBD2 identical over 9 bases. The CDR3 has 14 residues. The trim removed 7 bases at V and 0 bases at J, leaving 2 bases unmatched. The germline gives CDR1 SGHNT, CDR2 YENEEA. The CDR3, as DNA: TGTGCCAGCACCACTAGCGGGAGCACAGATACGCAGTATTTT. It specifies CASTTSGSTDTQYF.

The CDR3 bases are TGTGCCTGGAACCGTCAGACAGGGTGGACTCTCTCTGGAAACACCATATATTTT. This encodes CAWNRQTGWTLSGNTIYF. The V gene is TRBV30, the J gene TRBJ1-3, with 7 nucleotides matching TRBD1. Per germline, CDR1 GTSNPN and CDR2 SVGIG (reference sequence). With V trimmed by 4 bases and J by 0 bases, 15 bases remained unmatched. This CDR3 is 18 amino acids long.

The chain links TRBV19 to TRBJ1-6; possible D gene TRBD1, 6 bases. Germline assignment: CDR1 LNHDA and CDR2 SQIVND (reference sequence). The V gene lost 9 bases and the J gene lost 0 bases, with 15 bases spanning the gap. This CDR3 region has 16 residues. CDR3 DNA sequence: TGTGCCAGCAAACTAGGGGGTAGCTCCTATAATTCACCCCTCCACTTT. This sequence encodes CASKLGGSSYNSPLHF.

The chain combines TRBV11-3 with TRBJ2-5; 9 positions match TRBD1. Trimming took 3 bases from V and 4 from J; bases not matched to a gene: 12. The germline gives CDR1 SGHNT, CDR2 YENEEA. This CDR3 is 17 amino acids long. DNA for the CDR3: TGTGCCAGCAGCTTCCGAAGCCGACAGGGGGGTGGAGAGACCCAGTACTTC. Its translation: CASSFRSRQGGGETQYF.